This TCR beta chain originates from a study of cytomegalovirus exposure and HLA in healthy donors. General study points: There were a few CMV-associated chains whose specificity for CMV antigens was confirmed in vitro. For presence/absence analyses, sequencing depth was assumed to be roughly uniform across donors.

The count of this clone is one. The antigen is not known. Per the germline V gene, CDR1 is SEHNR and CDR2 is FQNEAQ (reference sequence). The CDR3 runs 19 residues. Germline trimming cut 6 bases from V and 5 bases from J; bases unmatched to any gene: 16. The PCR used 60 Vbeta and 13 Jbeta primers. Clones were read by immunoSEQ multiplex PCR, and TCRdb kept only the in-frame ones, dropping some. Found here are 200,000 or so clones, roughly 85% of them singletons; the top ten hold 1.5% to 2%. The gene calls are TRBV7-9 and TRBJ2-6, with TRBD1 matching over 10 bases. The receptor was derived from a man aged 18-30 years in good health and CMV-seronegative. The sequenced sample consisted of PBMCs. The CDR3 bases are TGTGCCAGCAGAAAGGGGTGGACAGGGGGATTCCCGCGGGCCAACGTCCTGACTTTC. Encoded protein: CASRKGWTGGFPRANVLTF.